Included here is one TCR beta chain sequence, with context. What it recognizes is unknown. Treatment denoted: 10-day PBMC culture with coronavirus spike peptide pools or control peptides (ViraFEST assay). CDR1 is MNHEY, CDR2 SVGAGI, per germline. The J segment lost 6 bases and the V segment lost 0 bases, leaving 0 bases of the junction unmatched. This CDR3 is built from 14 residues. The Oncomine TCR Beta short-read assay was what sequenced the DNA obtained from cultured CD4+ T cells. MiXCR, run by TCRdb on the PCR reads, gives a single entry per CDR3 protein. Of tens of thousands of distinct CDR3 sequences in the sample, about 41% were seen once. The data derive from a study of vaccination and CD4 T cells after COVID-19. Study-level information: There were six male and four female convalescents, and two of them were Hispanic. Stimulation used overlapping spike peptides from SARS-CoV-2, HCoV-NL63, HCoV-OC43 and HCoV-229E.

Overall study findings and caveats: Median counts of SARS-CoV-2-reactive clonotypes increased from roughly 19 to 38; this difference was not significant.

Sequencing used CD4+ T cells from blood, cultured in vitro. This sequence originates from a human donor who had recovered from COVID-19. The V gene is TRBV6-5, the J gene TRBJ2-2; 8 bases map to TRBD2. CDR3 DNA sequence: TGTGCCAGCAGTTACTCGCGGGGGGCCGGGGAGCTGTTTTTT. Translating it yields CASSYSRGAGELFF.